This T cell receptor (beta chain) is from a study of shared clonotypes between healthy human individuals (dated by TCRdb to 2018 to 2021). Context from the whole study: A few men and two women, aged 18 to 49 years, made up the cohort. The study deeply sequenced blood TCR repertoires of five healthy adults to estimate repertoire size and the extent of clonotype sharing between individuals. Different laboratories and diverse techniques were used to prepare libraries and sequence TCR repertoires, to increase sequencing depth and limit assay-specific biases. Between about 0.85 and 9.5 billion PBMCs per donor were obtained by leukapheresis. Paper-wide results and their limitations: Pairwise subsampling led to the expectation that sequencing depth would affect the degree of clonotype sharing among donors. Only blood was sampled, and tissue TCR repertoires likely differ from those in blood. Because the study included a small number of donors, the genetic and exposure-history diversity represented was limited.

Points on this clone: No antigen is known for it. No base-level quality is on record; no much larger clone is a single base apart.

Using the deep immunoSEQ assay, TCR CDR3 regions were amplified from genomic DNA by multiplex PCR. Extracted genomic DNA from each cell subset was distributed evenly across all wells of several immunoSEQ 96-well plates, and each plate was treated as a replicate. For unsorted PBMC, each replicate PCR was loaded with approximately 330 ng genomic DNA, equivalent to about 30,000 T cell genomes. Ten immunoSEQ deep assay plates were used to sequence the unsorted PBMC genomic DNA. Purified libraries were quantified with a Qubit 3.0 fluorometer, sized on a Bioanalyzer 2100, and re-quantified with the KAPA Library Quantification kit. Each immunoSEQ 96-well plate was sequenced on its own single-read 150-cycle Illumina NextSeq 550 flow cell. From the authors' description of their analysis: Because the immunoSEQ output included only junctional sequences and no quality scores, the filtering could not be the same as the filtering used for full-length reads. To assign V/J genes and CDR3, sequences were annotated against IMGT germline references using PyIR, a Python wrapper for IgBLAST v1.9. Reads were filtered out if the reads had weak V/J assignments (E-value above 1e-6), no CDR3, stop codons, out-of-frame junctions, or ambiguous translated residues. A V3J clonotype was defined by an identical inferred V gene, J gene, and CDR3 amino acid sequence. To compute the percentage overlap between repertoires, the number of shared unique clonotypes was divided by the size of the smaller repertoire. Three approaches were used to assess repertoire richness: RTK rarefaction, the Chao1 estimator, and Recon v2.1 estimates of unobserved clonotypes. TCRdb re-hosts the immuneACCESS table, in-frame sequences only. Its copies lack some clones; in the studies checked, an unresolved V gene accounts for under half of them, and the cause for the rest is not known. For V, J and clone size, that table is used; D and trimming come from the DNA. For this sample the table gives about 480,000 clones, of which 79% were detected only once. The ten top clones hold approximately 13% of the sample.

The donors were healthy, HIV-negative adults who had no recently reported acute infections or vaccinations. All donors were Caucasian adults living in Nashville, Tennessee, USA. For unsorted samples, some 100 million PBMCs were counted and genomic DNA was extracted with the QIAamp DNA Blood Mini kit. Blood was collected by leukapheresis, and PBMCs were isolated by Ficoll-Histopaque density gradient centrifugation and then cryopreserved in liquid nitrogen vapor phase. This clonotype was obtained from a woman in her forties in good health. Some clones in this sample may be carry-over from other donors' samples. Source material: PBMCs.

The CDR3 has the sequence CAWSGKTLFYEKLFF. The bases are TGTGCCTGGAGTGGGAAGACACTTTTCTATGAAAAACTGTTTTTT. The rearrangement joined TRBV30 to TRBJ1-4; the D gene is not confidently resolved. The germline V gene (reference sequence) specifies GTSNPN as CDR1 and SVGIG as CDR2. V loses 1 base of germline sequence and J loses 6 bases, and the interval between the two ends is 15 bases. The CDR3 sequence holds 15 residues, the cysteine and phenylalanine included. The only DNA kept is the CDR3, 45 bases in frame from the first base. The reference TRBV30 and TRBJ1-4 proteins fill in what lies around the CDR3, so the full variable domain reads SQTIHQWPATLVQPVGSPLSLECTVEGTSNPNLYWYRQAAGRGLQLLFYSVGIGQISSEVPQNLSASRPQDRQFILSSKKLLLSDSGFYLCAWSGKTLFYEKLFFGSGTQLSVL.